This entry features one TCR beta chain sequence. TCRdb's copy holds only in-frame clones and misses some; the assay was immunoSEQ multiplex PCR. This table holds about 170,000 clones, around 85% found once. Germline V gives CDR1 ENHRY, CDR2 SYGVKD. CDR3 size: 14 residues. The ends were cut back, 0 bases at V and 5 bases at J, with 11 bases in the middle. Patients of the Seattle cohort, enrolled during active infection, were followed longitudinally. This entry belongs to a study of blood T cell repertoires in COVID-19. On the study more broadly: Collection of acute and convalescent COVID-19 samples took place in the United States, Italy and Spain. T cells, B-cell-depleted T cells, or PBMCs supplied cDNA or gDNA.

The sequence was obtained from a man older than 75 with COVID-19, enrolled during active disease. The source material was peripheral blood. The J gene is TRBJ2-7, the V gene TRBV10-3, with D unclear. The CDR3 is CAISESRTAHEQYF. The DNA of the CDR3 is TGTGCCATCAGTGAGTCCCGAACAGCCCACGAGCAGTACTTC.